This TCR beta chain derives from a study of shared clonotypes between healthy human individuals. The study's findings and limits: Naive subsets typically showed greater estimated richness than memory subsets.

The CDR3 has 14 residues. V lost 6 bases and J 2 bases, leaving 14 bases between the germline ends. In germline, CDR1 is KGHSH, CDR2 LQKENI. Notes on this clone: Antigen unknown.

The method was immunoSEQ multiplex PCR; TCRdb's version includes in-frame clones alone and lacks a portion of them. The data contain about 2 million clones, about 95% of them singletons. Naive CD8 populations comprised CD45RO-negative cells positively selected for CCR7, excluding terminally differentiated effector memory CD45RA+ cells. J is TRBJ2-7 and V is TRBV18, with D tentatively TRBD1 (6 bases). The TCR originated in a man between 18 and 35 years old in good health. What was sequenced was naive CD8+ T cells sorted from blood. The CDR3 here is CASSLTGAAYEQYF. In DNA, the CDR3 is TGTGCCAGCTCTCTGACAGGAGCGGCCTACGAGCAGTACTTC.